This T cell receptor (beta chain) was captured by sequencing in a study of immune heterogeneity within non-small cell lung tumors. Whole-study findings and limits: Different patients shared few of their high-frequency T-cell receptor beta clonotypes. The study found identical dominant CDR3 beta clonotypes recurring across tumor sites within a patient, alongside site-unique high-frequency clones.

The authors amplified TCR beta CDR3 by multiplex PCR with 32 V and 13 J primers. TCRdb re-derived calls from the multiplex PCR reads in MiXCR, one entry per CDR3 protein. Here the sample spans approximately 20,000 distinct CDR3 sequences, around a quarter being singletons. There are many counts of this clonotype. The antigen remains unidentified. The CDR3 is made up of 13 amino acids. Germline CDR1 MNHNS, CDR2 SASEGT. Unmatched junction bases numbered 4, after V lost 5 bases and J lost 5 bases. Bulk tumor genomic DNA constituted the template, at roughly 660 ng per sample. Biopsies, several per primary tumor and spaced far apart, were collected during surgery. Patients underwent curative surgery for untreated, newly diagnosed non-small cell lung cancer. A total of some 16 patients with newly diagnosed non-small cell lung cancer, all of whom were undergoing surgery with curative intent, made up the donors.

The sequenced sample consisted of lung tumor tissue. This sequence was found in a man in his forties with non-small cell lung cancer. The chain uses TRBV6-1 and TRBJ1-1; 8 nucleotides align to TRBD1. CDR3 residues: CASSFTGGTEAFF. The CDR3 nucleotides read TGTGCCAGCAGTTTCACAGGGGGGACTGAAGCTTTCTTT.